The sequence of this TCR beta chain was determined in a study of blood T cell repertoires in COVID-19 (TCRdb year 2020). With regard to the full study: The collaborator samples originated in the United States, Italy and Spain and spanned the acute and convalescent phases of COVID-19. A freely available public database, intended as a resource for researchers studying the immune response to SARS-CoV-2, is where the repertoires were released. Nearly every sample came with metadata listing a de-identified subject ID, COVID-19 status, age in years and sex. HLA class I and class II types, where available, came from metadata supplied by the sample provider rather than from assay-based typing. The prospective study material was composed of cDNA or gDNA derived from T cells, B-cell-depleted T cells, or PBMCs. Samples came from the ongoing ImmuneRACE study (first 160 participants) plus 1,254 subjects from 6 global collaborators. Subjects who had been exposed to COVID-19, were actively infected with it, or had recovered from it provided the deeply sampled blood TCRbeta repertoires that made up the dataset. The full study reports these points: How much clinical and demographic metadata was included differed by source and by participant, and the metadata was provided uncurated.

This clone has a handful of counts. What antigen it recognizes has not been identified. The record has no base qualities; no much larger clone is one base away. The CDR3 measures 17 amino acids from cysteine to phenylalanine. Here the CDR3 DNA is all that survives: 51 bases in frame from base 1. As encoded in the germline V gene, CDR1 is MDHEN while CDR2 is SYDVKM. The germline V and J ends show losses of 5 bases and 2 bases respectively, and no gene match explains 14 bases of the junction. Each collaborating institution followed its own protocols to collect whole blood in K2EDTA tubes. For TCRbeta analysis, collaborator samples were shipped as frozen whole blood, as isolated PBMCs, or as DNA extracted from either sample type. The immunoSEQ Assay, a bias-controlled multiplex PCR, was used to amplify TCRbeta CDR3 regions from genomic DNA. The authors processed their data as follows. The number of nucleated cells in each sample was estimated by amplification of reference gene primers within the assay. To quantify the absolute abundance of each unique TCRbeta CDR3 rearrangement, sequence reads were collapsed and filtered. For each sample, productive Simpson clonality was calculated as the square root of Simpson's diversity index across productive rearrangements. TCRdb carries this immuneACCESS record with in-frame sequences only. Its versions omit some clonotypes, under half of them owing to an unresolved V gene in the studies checked, with the rest unexplained. Clonal size and the V and J genes are those of that table, whereas D and trimming came from the DNA. The sample profile shows 400,000 to 500,000 clones; about nine tenths of them were found once. Together, the top ten hold around 1.4% of the sample.

The sequence links TRBV28 to TRBJ2-7, with 8 bases aligning to TRBD1. This sequence was found in a woman aged 25 to 39 with active or convalescent COVID-19. Material: peripheral blood. The CDR3 reads CASSAETWTGRTYEQYF. The sequence in DNA is TGTGCCAGCAGTGCCGAGACATGGACAGGGCGCACCTACGAGCAGTACTTC.